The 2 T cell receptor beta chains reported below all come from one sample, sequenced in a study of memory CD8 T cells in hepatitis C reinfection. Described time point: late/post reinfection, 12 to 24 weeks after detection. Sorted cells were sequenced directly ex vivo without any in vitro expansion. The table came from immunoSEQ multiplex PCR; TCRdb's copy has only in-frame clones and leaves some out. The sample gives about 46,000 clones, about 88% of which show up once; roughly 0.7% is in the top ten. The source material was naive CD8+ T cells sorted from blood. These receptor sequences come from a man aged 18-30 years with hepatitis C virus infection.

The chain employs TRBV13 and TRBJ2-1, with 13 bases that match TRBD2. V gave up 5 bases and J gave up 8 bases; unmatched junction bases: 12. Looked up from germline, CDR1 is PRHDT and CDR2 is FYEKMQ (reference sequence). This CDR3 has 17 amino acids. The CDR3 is CASSNRLAGGLSDEQFF. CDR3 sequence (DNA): TGTGCCAGCAGCAATAGACTAGCGGGAGGACTTTCCGATGAGCAGTTCTTC.

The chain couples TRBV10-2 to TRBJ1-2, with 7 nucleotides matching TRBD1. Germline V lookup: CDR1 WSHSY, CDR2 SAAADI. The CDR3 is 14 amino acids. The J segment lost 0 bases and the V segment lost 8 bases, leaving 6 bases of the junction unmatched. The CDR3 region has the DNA TGCGCCAGCGCCGGGACAGAGCCTAACTATGGCTACACCTTC. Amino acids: CASAGTEPNYGYTF.